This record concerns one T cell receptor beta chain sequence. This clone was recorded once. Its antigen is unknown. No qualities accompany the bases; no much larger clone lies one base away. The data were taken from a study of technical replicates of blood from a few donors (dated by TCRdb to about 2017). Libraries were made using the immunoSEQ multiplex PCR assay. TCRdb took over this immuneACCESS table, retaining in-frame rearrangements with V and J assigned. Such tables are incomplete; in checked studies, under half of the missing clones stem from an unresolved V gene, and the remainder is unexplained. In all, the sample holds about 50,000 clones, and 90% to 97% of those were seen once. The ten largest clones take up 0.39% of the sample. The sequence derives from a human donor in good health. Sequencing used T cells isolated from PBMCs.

The base sequence is TGTGCCAGCAGCTTGCGGCTAGCGGGAGGGCCAGATACGCAGTATTTT. Translated, this gives CASSLRLAGGPDTQYF. Recombination linked TRBV5-6 to TRBJ2-3; TRBD2 aligns with 12 central bases. V ends up 1 base short and J 4 bases short, with an unmatched junction base count of 4. The CDR3 runs 16 amino acids, cysteine and phenylalanine included. This entry keeps only the CDR3 DNA: 48 bases, framed from base 1. CDR1 is given as SGHDT and CDR2 as YYEEEE, both from the germline V gene.